The next 30 T cell receptor beta chains were all read from a single sample in a study of sequential checkpoint blockade in melanoma. Sequencing used immunoSEQ multiplex PCR; TCRdb keeps in-frame clones, though not all of them. The table records approximately 12,000 clones, around 65% of them present only once. As to treatment: randomized to nivolumab then ipilimumab (arm A) or the reverse (arm B). The material sequenced was CD8+ T cells sorted from blood (inferred from file names), taken from a patient given nivolumab and ipilimumab in sequence. The receptor set was obtained from a human donor with melanoma.

The chain employs TRBV9 and TRBJ2-7, with 8 bases that match TRBD2. Germline V lookup: CDR1 SGDLS, CDR2 YYNGEE. This CDR3 contains 15 residues. Losses at the gene ends were 3 bases for V and 3 bases for J; bases not matched to a gene: 8. The DNA for the CDR3 is TGTGCCAGCAGCGCGGGGGGGGGTATATACTACGAGCAGTACTTC. Translation gives CASSAGGGIYYEQYF.

This clone was picked up a small number of times. The V call is TRBV7-3, the J call TRBJ2-1; 13 bases agree with TRBD2. Germline loops: CDR1 SGHTA, CDR2 FQGTGA. J was trimmed by 6 bases and V by 3 bases; bases with no gene match: 2. CDR3 length: 15 residues. As DNA, the CDR3 is TGTGCCAGCAGCTTGGGGACTAGCGGGACCAATGAGCAGTTCTTC. It is translated as CASSLGTSGTNEQFF.

The J gene is TRBJ2-4, the V gene TRBV6-1; D remains ambiguous. The CDR3 loop spans 14 amino acids. Trimming took off 4 bases at V and 3 bases at J, with 10 bases between the two ends. CDR1 and CDR2 (germline): MNHNS, SASEGT. The CDR3 here is CASSVGEGKNIQYF. The CDR3 nucleotides read TGTGCCAGCAGTGTGGGCGAAGGCAAAAACATTCAGTACTTC.

This clone has more than one count but fewer than ten. The chain has TRBV9 and TRBJ2-7; 7 bases line up with TRBD1. CDR3 length: 13 amino acids. Per the germline V gene, CDR1 is SGDLS and CDR2 is YYNGEE. Germline trimming cut 4 bases from V and 3 bases from J; bases unmatched to any gene: 4. This chain's CDR3 is CASSTWDSYEQYF. CDR3 nucleotide sequence: TGTGCCAGCAGCACCTGGGACAGCTACGAGCAGTACTTC.

This chain uses TRBV4-3 with TRBJ2-6; a possible D gene is TRBD1 (6 bases). Germline CDR1 reads LGHNA; CDR2 reads YSLEER. The CDR3 loop spans 17 amino acids. V was trimmed by 4 bases and J by 1 base, leaving 14 bases between them. The chain's CDR3 is CASSPGAMVSGANVLTF. Here the CDR3 DNA reads TGCGCCAGCAGCCCAGGGGCCATGGTTTCTGGGGCCAACGTCCTGACTTTC.

By sample fraction, this clone is medium-sized. This chain connects TRBV13 to TRBJ2-7; TRBD1 matches at 8 bases. Trimming removed 3 bases from V and 1 base from J; junction bases left unmatched: 2. The germline CDR1 and CDR2 sequences are PRHDT and FYEKMQ (reference sequence). The CDR3 has 14 amino acids. The CDR3 sequence is CASSLTGASYEQYF. CDR3 nucleotide sequence: TGTGCCAGCAGCTTGACAGGGGCTTCCTACGAGCAGTACTTC.

This clone was found once. The chain uses TRBV28 and TRBJ2-7; possible D gene TRBD1, 6 bases. The germline V gene encodes CDR1 MDHEN and CDR2 SYDVKM. The CDR3 contains 17 residues. With 5 bases removed from V and 0 bases from J, the gap between germline ends came to 20 bases. Written as DNA, the CDR3 is TGTGCCAGCAGTGCCCCCGACGGGACAACCGGCTCCTACGAGCAGTACTTC. Translation gives CASSAPDGTTGSYEQYF.

The chain combines TRBV9 with TRBJ1-6; D is undetermined. V lost 1 base and J lost 1, with 6 bases in between. Germline V gene sequence: CDR1 SGDLS, CDR2 YYNGEE. CDR3 length: 15 residues. The CDR3 DNA is TGTGCCAGCAGCGTATCGGGGTCCTATAATTCACCCCTCCACTTT. It is translated as CASSVSGSYNSPLHF.

The V and J genes are TRBV30 and TRBJ1-1; D uncertain. This CDR3 contains 19 residues. V lost 0 bases and J lost 6, with 29 bases in between. Per germline, CDR1 GTSNPN and CDR2 SVGIG (reference sequence). CDR3 bases: TGTGCCTGGAGTGTATCTTGGCTCATATCGGGTCAGTTCGAGCCTGAAGCTTTCTTT. As protein: CAWSVSWLISGQFEPEAFF.

This sequence joins TRBV19 and TRBJ2-5; TRBD2 matches at 10 bases. This CDR3 region has 15 residues. The germline CDR1 and CDR2 sequences are LNHDA and SQIVND (reference sequence). V lost 8 bases and J lost 4; bases outside the gene matches: 10. The CDR3 DNA is TGTGCCAGTTCCATCACAGCGGGGGGGCTAGAGACCCAGTACTTC. Its protein product is CASSITAGGLETQYF.

This clone was counted a single time. J is TRBJ1-2 and V is TRBV6-6; tentative D call: TRBD1 (6 bases). With 5 bases removed from V and 8 bases from J, the gap between germline ends came to 18 bases. The germline V gene encodes CDR1 MNHNY and CDR2 SVGAGI (reference sequence). The CDR3 contains 14 residues. Written as DNA, the CDR3 is TGTGCCAGCAGTCAGGGGACCAGATTAGGCGGCTACACCTTC. This encodes CASSQGTRLGGYTF.

V is TRBV7-9 and J is TRBJ2-1; 9 bases fit TRBD2. The CDR3 contains 15 residues. Trimming took 8 bases from V and 3 from J; bases not matched to a gene: 8. The germline CDR1 and CDR2 sequences are SEHNR and FQNEAQ (reference sequence). The CDR3, as DNA: TGTGCCAGCGGCGGGAGGGCCAAAAACTACAATGAGCAGTTCTTC. It yields the protein CASGGRAKNYNEQFF.

The gene calls are TRBV6-6 and TRBJ1-1, with a tentative D call TRBD1 (5 bases). Per the germline V gene, CDR1 is MNHNY and CDR2 is SVGAGI (reference sequence). V dropped 6 bases and J dropped 5 bases, with 10 bases sitting between them. This CDR3 region has 12 residues. The DNA of the CDR3 is TGTGCCAGCAGGACCGGGGGGACTGAAGCTTTCTTT. Its translation: CASRTGGTEAFF.

CDR3: CASSPRDRGSTGELFF. The CDR3 DNA reads TGTGCCAGCAGTCCCCGGGACAGGGGTTCTACCGGGGAGCTGTTTTTT. The chain has TRBV6-6 and TRBJ2-2; 10 bases agree with TRBD1. The CDR3 is 16 residues long. V lost 5 bases and J lost 5; bases outside the gene matches: 8. The germline V gene has CDR1 MNHNY and CDR2 SVGAGI (reference sequence).

This clone appeared a few times. The junction differs from germline at one of its ends, possibly a read error. The chain couples TRBV7-2 to TRBJ1-6; no reliable D call. The CDR3 has 15 amino acids. Germline lookup yields CDR1 SGHTA and CDR2 FQGNSA. This chain's CDR3 is CASSQRQQVNSPLHF. As DNA, the CDR3 is TGCGCCAGCAGCCAAAGGCAGCAGGTTAATTCACCCCTCCACTTT.

In this sample, this clone is medium-sized. This chain uses TRBV19 with TRBJ1-4; possibly TRBD1 for D (5 bases). The CDR3 loop spans 15 amino acids. V lost 3 bases, J lost 1 base, and 9 bases lay in between. Germline values: CDR1 LNHDA, CDR2 SQIVND (reference sequence). CDR3 coding DNA: TGTGCCAGTAGTATGCCGGGGGTAACTAATGAAAAACTGTTTTTT. It specifies CASSMPGVTNEKLFF.

This clone was found once. V usage is TRBV4-1 and J usage is TRBJ2-1; D is possibly TRBD2 (6 bases). The germline V and J ends were trimmed by 0 bases and 8 bases, with 14 bases remaining between them. The CDR3 sequence is 15 residues long. The germline V gene has CDR1 MGHRA and CDR2 YSYEKL. The CDR3 DNA is TGCGCCAGCAGCCAAGATAGTCTAGCGAGGGATGAGCAGTTCTTC. This encodes CASSQDSLARDEQFF.

V usage is TRBV9 and J usage is TRBJ1-2, with D possibly being TRBD1 (5 bases). From germline, CDR1 is SGDLS and CDR2 YYNGEE. CDR3 length: 14 residues. The V and J ends lost 3 bases and 2 bases respectively, with 11 bases between them. The CDR3 coding sequence is TGTGCCAGCAGCGACCCTGGGGCAAACTATGGCTACACCTTC. Translated, it gives CASSDPGANYGYTF.

In this sample, this clone is medium-sized. The chain recombines TRBV28 with TRBJ2-1; no definite D call. V was pared by 6 bases and J by 5 bases, with 5 bases between. This CDR3 has 11 residues. Germline V gene sequence: CDR1 MDHEN, CDR2 SYDVKM. CDR3 DNA: TGTGCCAGCAGCCTTGACAATGAGCAGTTCTTC. This sequence encodes CASSLDNEQFF.

The chain joins TRBV10-3 to TRBJ2-7; the match to TRBD1 covers 7 bases. CDR3 size: 14 residues. CDR1 and CDR2 (germline): ENHRY, SYGVKD. The V gene end was trimmed by 6 bases and the J gene end by 3 bases; junction bases not matched to a gene: 8. The CDR3 DNA reads as TGTGCCATCAGGGGAACGACAGGGATCTACGAGCAGTACTTC. Translation: CAIRGTTGIYEQYF.

This clone was seen a few times. The V call is TRBV9, the J call TRBJ2-1; D is ambiguous. Between the trimmed V and J ends, which lost 4 bases and 4 bases, there was a span of 9 bases. This CDR3 comprises 13 residues. The V gene's germline CDR1 is SGDLS and CDR2 YYNGEE. The CDR3 reads CASSPGTYNEQFF. CDR3 nucleotide sequence: TGTGCCAGCAGCCCTGGCACGTACAATGAGCAGTTCTTC.

This clone was observed once. The J gene is TRBJ2-1, the V gene TRBV6-1; 12 nucleotides line up with TRBD2. The CDR3 contains 15 residues. V dropped 2 bases and J dropped 9; count of bases not matched to a gene: 5. Looked up from germline, CDR1 is MNHNS and CDR2 is SASEGT. CDR3 in amino acids: CASSELAGGPIEQFF. CDR3 nucleotides: TGTGCCAGCAGTGAACTAGCGGGAGGGCCTATTGAGCAGTTCTTC.

CDR3 sequence: CASRPLGLAVYTGELFF. The CDR3 DNA sequence: TGTGCAAGTCGCCCCCTTGGGCTAGCGGTTTACACCGGGGAGCTGTTTTTT. V is TRBV12-2 and J is TRBJ2-2; no check of the table's D call, TRBD2, against the DNA was made. TRBV12-2 is a recognized pseudogene. The CDR3 consists of 17 residues.

CDR3 nucleotide sequence: TGCGCCAGCAGCCAAGGCCGGGACAGGGTGTTTCAGCCCCAGCATTTT. Its protein is CASSQGRDRVFQPQHF. The V and J genes are TRBV4-1 and TRBJ1-5, with TRBD1 matching over 9 bases. The CDR3 covers 16 residues. Looked up from germline, CDR1 is MGHRA and CDR2 is YSYEKL. The junction had 7 bases not matched to a gene; V was cut back by 1 base and J by 6 bases.

This chain uses TRBV13 with TRBJ2-1; 13 nucleotides line up with TRBD2. In germline, CDR1 is PRHDT, CDR2 FYEKMQ (reference sequence). CDR3 length equals 18 residues. The V and J ends lost 3 bases and 8 bases, in that order; junction bases with no gene match: 13. CDR3 DNA: TGTGCCAGCAGCTTTGAGATAACTAGCGGGAGGGCTTTAGATGAGCAGTTCTTC. Translation: CASSFEITSGRALDEQFF. Based on the CDR3 plus reference TRBV13 and TRBJ2-1, the full variable domain is AAGVIQSPRHLIKEKRETATLKCYPIPRHDTVYWYQQGPGQDPQFLISFYEKMQSDKGSIPDRFSAQQFSDYHSELNMSSLELGDSALYFCASSFEITSGRALDEQFFGPGTRLTVL.

In the case of this clone: One end of the junction fails to match germline, which may point to a read error. The genes are TRBV13 and TRBJ2-7, with D perhaps matching TRBD1 (5 bases). The CDR3 has 17 amino acids. CDR1 is PRHDT and CDR2 is FYEKMQ in the germline V gene (reference sequence). CDR3 DNA: TGTGCCAGAAGCTTGGTAAGGGGCAGGGTTGGCTCCTACGAGCAGTACTTC. Translation gives CARSLVRGRVGSYEQYF.

This clone was counted once. The rearrangement links TRBV25-1 to TRBJ2-1; 10 bases line up with TRBD1. The CDR3 totals 14 residues. Germline V gives CDR1 MGHDK, CDR2 SYGVNS. The V segment lost 10 bases and the J segment 7 bases; nucleotides outside the gene matches: 10. CDR3 sequence reads: CATRTGGSWNEQFF. As DNA, the CDR3 is TGTGCCACCCGGACAGGGGGGTCGTGGAATGAGCAGTTCTTC. The variable domain in full, completed from reference TRBV25-1 and TRBJ2-1, reads EADIYQTPRYLVIGTGKKITLECSQTMGHDKMYWYQQDPGMELHLIHYSYGVNSTEKGDLSSESTVSRIRTEHFPLTLESARPSHTSQYLCATRTGGSWNEQFFGPGTRLTVL.

The chain uses TRBV19 and TRBJ2-7, with TRBD2 as a possible D gene (6 bases). CDR3 size: 13 residues. CDR1 LNHDA and CDR2 SQIVND come from the germline V gene (reference sequence). Trimming left V 2 bases short and J 2 bases short, with 7 bases between. Written as DNA, the CDR3 is TGTGCCAGTAGTATAACGGGGGCCTACGAGCAGTACTTC. Encoded protein: CASSITGAYEQYF.

This clone was seen a few times. The chain is built from TRBV29-1 and TRBJ2-7, with a possible D match to TRBD1 (6 bases). This CDR3 contains 13 residues. CDR1 and CDR2 (germline): SQVTM, ANQGSEA. V lost 4 bases, J lost 2 bases, and 12 bases lay in between. In nucleotides, the CDR3 is TGCAGCGTTGTCAGGGGAAATACCTACGAGCAGTACTTC. It specifies CSVVRGNTYEQYF.

This clone was detected once. The chain uses TRBV19 and TRBJ2-7, with 12 bases matching TRBD1. The V gene end was trimmed by 4 bases and the J gene end by 4 bases; junction bases not matched to a gene: 5. CDR1 and CDR2 from the germline V gene are LNHDA and SQIVND (reference sequence). This CDR3 spans 15 amino acids. Here the CDR3 DNA reads TGTGCCAGTAGTACCGGGACAGGGGGCGGTTACGAGCAGTACTTC. It encodes CASSTGTGGGYEQYF.